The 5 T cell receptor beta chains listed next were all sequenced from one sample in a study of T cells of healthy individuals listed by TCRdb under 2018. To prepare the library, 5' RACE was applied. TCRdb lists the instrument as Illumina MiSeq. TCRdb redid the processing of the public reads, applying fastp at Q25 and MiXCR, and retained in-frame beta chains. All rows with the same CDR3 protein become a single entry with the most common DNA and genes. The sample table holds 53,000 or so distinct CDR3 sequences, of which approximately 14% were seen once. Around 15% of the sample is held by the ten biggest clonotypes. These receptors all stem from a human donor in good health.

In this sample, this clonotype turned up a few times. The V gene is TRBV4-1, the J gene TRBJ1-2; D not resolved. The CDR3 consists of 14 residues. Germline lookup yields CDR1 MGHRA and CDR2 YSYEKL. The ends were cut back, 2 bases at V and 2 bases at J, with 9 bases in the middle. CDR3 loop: CASSQWARNYGYTF. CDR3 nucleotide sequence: TGCGCCAGCAGCCAATGGGCACGGAACTATGGCTACACCTTC.

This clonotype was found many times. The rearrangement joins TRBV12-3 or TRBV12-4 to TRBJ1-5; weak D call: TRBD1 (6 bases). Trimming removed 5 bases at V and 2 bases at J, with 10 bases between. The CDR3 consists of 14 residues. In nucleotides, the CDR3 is TGTGCCAGCAGTCCCGCAGGGGGCAATCAGCCCCAGCATTTT. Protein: CASSPAGGNQPQHF.

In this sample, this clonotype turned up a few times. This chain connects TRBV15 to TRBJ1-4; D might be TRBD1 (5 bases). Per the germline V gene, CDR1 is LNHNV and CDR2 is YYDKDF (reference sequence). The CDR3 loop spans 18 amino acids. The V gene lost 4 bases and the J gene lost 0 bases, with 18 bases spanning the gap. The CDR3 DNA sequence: TGTGCCACCAGCAAATATGGGGCGAGATCCTCAACTAATGAAAAACTGTTTTTT. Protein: CATSKYGARSSTNEKLFF.

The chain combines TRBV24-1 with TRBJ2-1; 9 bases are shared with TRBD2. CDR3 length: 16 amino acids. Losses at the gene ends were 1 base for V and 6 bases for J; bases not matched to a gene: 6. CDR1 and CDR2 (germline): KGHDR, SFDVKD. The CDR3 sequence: CATSDLKRGDPNEQFF. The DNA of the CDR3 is TGTGCCACCAGTGATTTAAAGCGGGGGGACCCCAATGAGCAGTTCTTC.

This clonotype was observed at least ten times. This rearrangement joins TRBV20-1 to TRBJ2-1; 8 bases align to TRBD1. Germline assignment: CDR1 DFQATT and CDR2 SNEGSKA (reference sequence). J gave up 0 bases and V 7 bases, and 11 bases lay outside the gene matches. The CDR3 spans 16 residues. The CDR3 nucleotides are TGCAGTGGTTTAAGCAGGGGGCCCCCCTCCTACAATGAGCAGTTCTTC. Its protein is CSGLSRGPPSYNEQFF.